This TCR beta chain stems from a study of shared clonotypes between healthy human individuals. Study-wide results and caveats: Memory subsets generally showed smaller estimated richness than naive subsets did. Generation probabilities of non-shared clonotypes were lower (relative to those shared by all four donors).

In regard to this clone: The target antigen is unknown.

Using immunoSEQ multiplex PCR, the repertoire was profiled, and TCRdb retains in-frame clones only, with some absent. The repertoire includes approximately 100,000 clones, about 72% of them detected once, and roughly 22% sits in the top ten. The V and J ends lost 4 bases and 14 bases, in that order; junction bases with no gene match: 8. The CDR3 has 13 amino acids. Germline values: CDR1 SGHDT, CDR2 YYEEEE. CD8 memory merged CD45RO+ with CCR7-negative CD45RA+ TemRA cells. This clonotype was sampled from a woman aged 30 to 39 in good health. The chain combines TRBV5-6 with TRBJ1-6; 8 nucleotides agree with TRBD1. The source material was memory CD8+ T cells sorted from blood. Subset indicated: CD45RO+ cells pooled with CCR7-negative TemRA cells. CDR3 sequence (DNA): TGTGCCAGCAGCCCCGGGACAGGTGGGGCCCTCCACTTT. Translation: CASSPGTGGALHF. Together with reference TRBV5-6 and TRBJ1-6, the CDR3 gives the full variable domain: DAGVTQSPTHLIKTRGQQVTLRCSPKSGHDTVSWYQQALGQGPQFIFQYYEEEERQRGNFPDRFSGHQFPNYSSELNVNALLLGDSALYLCASSPGTGGALHFGNGTRLTVT.